Listed below are T cell receptor beta chains from one sample, sequenced in a study of blood T cells in healthy people across ages. TCRdb reprocessed the 5' RACE reads via MiXCR and lists one record per CDR3 protein. This sample carries about a million distinct CDR3 sequences, about 44% of them seen once, and the ten largest clones take under 15%. Material for sequencing was blood. These receptors originate from a man aged 25 to 40 in good health. Each CDR3 is given with its conserved first and last residue. Fields, in order: D gene, J gene, V gene, clone size, CDR3 protein, CDR3 DNA. A D gene is named only where the DNA matches it firmly. Clone sizes are given selectively: once, few, many, or a class where the clone is expanded.

d_call: .
j_call: TRBJ1-2
v_call: TRBV20-1
clone_size: .
cdr3_aa: CSARDGARYGYTF
cdr3_nt: TGCAGTGCTAGAGACGGGGCGCGCTATGGCTACACCTTC

d_call: TRBD1
j_call: TRBJ1-6
v_call: TRBV2
clone_size: .
cdr3_aa: CASTVEQGALRSPLHF
cdr3_nt: TGTGCCAGCACGGTGGAACAGGGGGCTTTGCGTTCACCCCTCCACTTT

d_call: .
j_call: TRBJ1-5
v_call: TRBV12-3/TRBV12-4
clone_size: .
cdr3_aa: CASSLRGIRQPQHF
cdr3_nt: TGTGCCAGCAGTTTACGGGGAATCCGACAGCCCCAGCATTTT

d_call: .
j_call: TRBJ2-7
v_call: TRBV6-1
clone_size: .
cdr3_aa: CASQTDYYEQYF
cdr3_nt: TGTGCCAGCCAAACAGACTACTACGAGCAGTACTTC

d_call: TRBD1
j_call: TRBJ2-1
v_call: TRBV4-2
clone_size: .
cdr3_aa: CASSQEDGTGSFCSSYNEQFF
cdr3_nt: TGTGCCAGCAGCCAAGAAGACGGGACAGGGTCTTTCTGCAGCTCCTACAATGAGCAGTTCTTC

d_call: TRBD2
j_call: TRBJ2-5
v_call: TRBV20-1
clone_size: .
cdr3_aa: CSAREGWSGLEETQYF
cdr3_nt: TGCAGTGCTAGAGAAGGGTGGTCGGGACTAGAAGAGACCCAGTACTTC

d_call: .
j_call: TRBJ1-1
v_call: TRBV12-3/TRBV12-4
clone_size: few
cdr3_aa: CASSSSTANTEAFF
cdr3_nt: TGTGCCAGCAGTTCCTCTACAGCGAACACTGAAGCTTTCTTT

d_call: TRBD2
j_call: TRBJ2-3
v_call: TRBV6-2/TRBV6-3
clone_size: .
cdr3_aa: CASSYGGSADTQYF
cdr3_nt: TGTGCCAGCAGCTACGGGGGGTCCGCAGATACGCAGTATTTT

d_call: .
j_call: TRBJ2-5
v_call: TRBV10-3
clone_size: .
cdr3_aa: CAISGTDEEGETQYF
cdr3_nt: TGTGCCATCAGTGGTACGGACGAAGAGGGAGAGACCCAGTACTTC

d_call: .
j_call: TRBJ2-5
v_call: TRBV7-8
clone_size: few
cdr3_aa: CASSLKGSLQETQYF
cdr3_nt: TGTGCCAGCAGCTTAAAGGGCAGCCTCCAAGAGACCCAGTACTTC

d_call: .
j_call: TRBJ2-5
v_call: TRBV24-1
clone_size: .
cdr3_aa: CATSDLGREGETQYF
cdr3_nt: TGTGCCACCAGTGATTTGGGTCGGGAAGGGGAGACCCAGTACTTC

d_call: TRBD2
j_call: TRBJ2-1
v_call: TRBV20-1
clone_size: few
cdr3_aa: CSARETSGSDNEQFF
cdr3_nt: TGCAGTGCTAGAGAGACGAGCGGGAGTGACAATGAGCAGTTCTTC

d_call: .
j_call: TRBJ2-3
v_call: TRBV6-6
clone_size: many
cdr3_aa: CASWSRLGSDTQYF
cdr3_nt: TGTGCCAGCTGGTCCAGACTAGGGTCAGATACGCAGTATTTT

d_call: .
j_call: TRBJ1-5
v_call: TRBV20-1
clone_size: .
cdr3_aa: CSAKEDFSNQPQHF
cdr3_nt: TGCAGTGCTAAAGAGGATTTTAGCAATCAGCCCCAGCATTTT

d_call: .
j_call: TRBJ1-1
v_call: TRBV5-4
clone_size: .
cdr3_aa: CASSLDTNTEAFF
cdr3_nt: TGTGCCAGCAGCTTGGACACGAACACTGAAGCTTTCTTT

d_call: .
j_call: TRBJ2-3
v_call: TRBV29-1
clone_size: .
cdr3_aa: CSVPKGLSTDTQYF
cdr3_nt: TGCAGCGTTCCAAAGGGGTTAAGCACAGATACGCAGTATTTT

d_call: .
j_call: TRBJ2-7
v_call: TRBV7-9
clone_size: .
cdr3_aa: CASRQGAAYEQYF
cdr3_nt: TGTGCCAGCCGCCAAGGGGCCGCCTACGAGCAGTACTTC

d_call: TRBD1
j_call: TRBJ1-5
v_call: TRBV12-3/TRBV12-4
clone_size: .
cdr3_aa: CASGQGLGNQPQHF
cdr3_nt: TGTGCCAGCGGACAGGGTCTTGGGAATCAGCCCCAGCATTTT